Listed below are T cell receptor beta chains from one sample, sequenced in a study of cytomegalovirus exposure and HLA in healthy donors. Assay: immunoSEQ multiplex PCR; the TCRdb copy retains only in-frame clones and omits some. The sample comprises under 150,000 clones, about two thirds of which are singletons, and roughly 4.7% rests with the top ten. Sequencing was performed on PBMCs. The receptors were sampled from a man aged 55 to 70 in good health and CMV-seronegative. CDR3s include the opening cysteine and the closing phenylalanine or tryptophan. A D gene is named only where the DNA matches it firmly. The listing skips clone size in some rows; elsewhere it reads once, few, many or a size class.

cdr3_aa: CASSPGSWTAFF
cdr3_nt: TGTGCCAGCAGCCCCGGGAGCTGGACGGCTTTCTTT
d_call: NA
j_call: TRBJ1-1
clone_size: NA
v_call: TRBV6-6

cdr3_aa: CASSDRRALHSPLHF
cdr3_nt: TGTGCCAGCAGTGATCGCAGGGCTTTACATTCACCCCTCCACTTT
d_call: NA
j_call: TRBJ1-6
clone_size: NA
v_call: TRBV6-1

cdr3_aa: CASSSARGQAFF
cdr3_nt: TGTGCCAGCTCCTCAGCCAGGGGGCAAGCTTTCTTT
d_call: TRBD1
j_call: TRBJ1-1
clone_size: NA
v_call: TRBV18

cdr3_aa: CASSLYRVAYNSPLHF
cdr3_nt: TGTGCCAGCAGTTTATACAGGGTGGCCTATAATTCACCCCTCCACTTT
d_call: NA
j_call: TRBJ1-6
clone_size: NA
v_call: TRBV28

cdr3_aa: CASSYNPRLAGGNEQFF
cdr3_nt: TGTGCCAGCAGTTATAATCCGAGACTAGCGGGAGGCAATGAGCAGTTCTTC
d_call: TRBD2
j_call: TRBJ2-1
clone_size: NA
v_call: TRBV27

cdr3_aa: CASLTTGANTGELFF
cdr3_nt: TGTGCCAGCCTGACAACAGGGGCTAACACCGGGGAGCTGTTTTTT
d_call: TRBD1
j_call: TRBJ2-2
clone_size: once
v_call: TRBV13

cdr3_aa: CASSRQSTYEQYF
cdr3_nt: TGTGCCAGTAGTCGACAGTCCACCTACGAGCAGTACTTC
d_call: NA
j_call: TRBJ2-7
clone_size: NA
v_call: TRBV19

cdr3_aa: CASSLDESTDTQYF
cdr3_nt: TGTGCCAGCAGCTTGGATGAGAGCACAGATACGCAGTATTTT
d_call: NA
j_call: TRBJ2-3
clone_size: NA
v_call: TRBV5-8

cdr3_aa: CATHRGTPLDPGDEQYF
cdr3_nt: TGTGCCACACACAGGGGGACCCCGCTGGATCCGGGCGACGAGCAGTACTTC
d_call: TRBD1
j_call: TRBJ2-7
clone_size: NA
v_call: TRBV28

cdr3_aa: CASSLIGTSVNEQFF
cdr3_nt: TGTGCCAGCAGCTTGATAGGGACTAGCGTCAATGAGCAGTTCTTC
d_call: TRBD2
j_call: TRBJ2-1
clone_size: NA
v_call: TRBV5-4

cdr3_aa: CASSLLQGMSTEAFF
cdr3_nt: TGTGCCAGCAGCCTACTACAGGGGATGTCCACTGAAGCTTTCTTT
d_call: TRBD1
j_call: TRBJ1-1
clone_size: NA
v_call: TRBV14

cdr3_aa: CASSPAGRPDEQYF
cdr3_nt: TGTGCCAGCAGCCCCGCTGGGCGACCTGATGAGCAGTACTTC
d_call: NA
j_call: TRBJ2-5
clone_size: once
v_call: TRBV11-2

cdr3_aa: CASSPTSVSSYEQYF
cdr3_nt: TGTGCCAGCAGTCCCACTAGCGTCAGCTCCTACGAGCAGTACTTC
d_call: TRBD2
j_call: TRBJ2-7
clone_size: NA
v_call: TRBV2

cdr3_aa: CASSLDGREASTDTQYF
cdr3_nt: TGTGCCAGCAGCTTAGACGGGCGGGAGGCCAGCACAGATACGCAGTATTTT
d_call: TRBD2
j_call: TRBJ2-3
clone_size: NA
v_call: TRBV7-2

cdr3_aa: CASSLMGQFNTGELFF
cdr3_nt: TGCGCCAGCAGCCTAATGGGACAGTTCAACACCGGGGAGCTGTTTTTT
d_call: TRBD1
j_call: TRBJ2-2
clone_size: NA
v_call: TRBV5-1

cdr3_aa: CASSYRGSQETQYF
cdr3_nt: TGTGCCAGCAGCTATCGGGGGAGCCAAGAGACCCAGTACTTC
d_call: NA
j_call: TRBJ2-5
clone_size: NA
v_call: TRBV7-8

cdr3_aa: CASSRGLRGNDQYSNQPQHF
cdr3_nt: TGCGCCAGCAGCCGGGGGTTGAGGGGTAATGACCAATATAGCAATCAGCCCCAGCATTTT
d_call: NA
j_call: TRBJ1-5
clone_size: NA
v_call: TRBV5-1

cdr3_aa: CASSLSAGELFF
cdr3_nt: TGTGCCAGCAGTTTATCCGCCGGGGAGCTGTTTTTT
d_call: NA
j_call: TRBJ2-2
clone_size: NA
v_call: TRBV28

cdr3_aa: CAISETFASGTEQYF
cdr3_nt: TGTGCCATCAGTGAAACATTCGCTAGCGGGACCGAGCAGTACTTC
d_call: TRBD2
j_call: TRBJ2-7
clone_size: NA
v_call: TRBV10-3

cdr3_aa: CASSPAAGASDEQFF
cdr3_nt: TGTGCCAGCAGTCCCGCCGCGGGGGCGTCTGATGAGCAGTTCTTC
d_call: NA
j_call: TRBJ2-1
clone_size: NA
v_call: TRBV6-4

cdr3_aa: CASSLPGGPGETQYF
cdr3_nt: TGCGCCAGCAGCTTGCCCGGAGGGCCTGGAGAGACCCAGTACTTC
d_call: NA
j_call: TRBJ2-5
clone_size: NA
v_call: TRBV5-1

cdr3_aa: CASSLRREFVGEQFF
cdr3_nt: TGTGCCAGCAGCTTGAGGCGGGAGTTTGTGGGTGAGCAGTTCTTC
d_call: TRBD2
j_call: TRBJ2-1
clone_size: NA
v_call: TRBV5-4

cdr3_aa: CASRVAVGNEQFF
cdr3_nt: TGTGCCAGCAGAGTAGCCGTTGGGAATGAGCAGTTCTTC
d_call: NA
j_call: TRBJ2-1
clone_size: few
v_call: TRBV7-3

cdr3_aa: CASSPSLNRPQHF
cdr3_nt: TGTGCCAGCAGCCCGTCCTTAAATCGGCCCCAGCATTTT
d_call: NA
j_call: TRBJ1-5
clone_size: NA
v_call: TRBV28

cdr3_aa: CASSLEGATDTQYF
cdr3_nt: TGTGCCAGCAGTTTGGAGGGGGCCACAGATACGCAGTATTTT
d_call: NA
j_call: TRBJ2-3
clone_size: NA
v_call: TRBV28

cdr3_aa: CASSLGTGRQETQYF
cdr3_nt: TGTGCCAGCAGCTTGGGGACAGGGAGGCAAGAGACCCAGTACTTC
d_call: TRBD1
j_call: TRBJ2-5
clone_size: NA
v_call: TRBV7-6

cdr3_aa: CASGSQGSANEKLFF
cdr3_nt: TGTGCCAGCGGATCACAGGGCTCGGCTAATGAAAAACTGTTTTTT
d_call: NA
j_call: TRBJ1-4
clone_size: few
v_call: TRBV27

cdr3_aa: CASSLAGNSGETQYF
cdr3_nt: TGTGCCAGCAGCTTGGCGGGGAATAGTGGAGAGACCCAGTACTTC
d_call: NA
j_call: TRBJ2-5
clone_size: NA
v_call: TRBV5-8

cdr3_aa: CASSPMMRGDGELFF
cdr3_nt: TGTGCCAGCAGCCCAATGATGCGGGGTGACGGGGAGCTGTTTTTT
d_call: NA
j_call: TRBJ2-2
clone_size: NA
v_call: TRBV7-3

cdr3_aa: CASSHSDRAAEAFF
cdr3_nt: TGCGCCAGCAGCCATTCGGACAGGGCGGCTGAAGCTTTCTTT
d_call: TRBD1
j_call: TRBJ1-1
clone_size: NA
v_call: TRBV4-1

cdr3_aa: CASSLDSGRGNEQFF
cdr3_nt: TGCGCCAGCAGCTTGGATAGCGGGAGAGGCAATGAGCAGTTCTTC
d_call: TRBD2
j_call: TRBJ2-1
clone_size: NA
v_call: TRBV5-1

cdr3_aa: CASSVQGGFADTQYF
cdr3_nt: TGTGCCAGTAGTGTTCAGGGAGGGTTCGCAGATACGCAGTATTTT
d_call: TRBD2
j_call: TRBJ2-3
clone_size: NA
v_call: TRBV19

cdr3_aa: CASSSLYTDTQYF
cdr3_nt: TGTGCCAGCAGCTCCCTATACACAGATACGCAGTATTTT
d_call: NA
j_call: TRBJ2-3
clone_size: NA
v_call: TRBV7-9

cdr3_aa: CAISEPLLRRHYEQYF
cdr3_nt: TGTGCCATCAGTGAGCCCCTTCTTAGAAGACACTACGAGCAGTACTTC
d_call: NA
j_call: TRBJ2-7
clone_size: NA
v_call: TRBV10-3

cdr3_aa: CASRGGIAGQPQHF
cdr3_nt: TGTGCCAGCCGGGGGGGTATAGCAGGGCAGCCCCAGCATTTT
d_call: NA
j_call: TRBJ1-5
clone_size: NA
v_call: TRBV6-1

cdr3_aa: CASSVFPGGTDTQYF
cdr3_nt: TGTGCCAGCAGTGTCTTCCCCGGAGGCACAGATACGCAGTATTTT
d_call: NA
j_call: TRBJ2-3
clone_size: NA
v_call: TRBV6-4

cdr3_aa: CASSSLGRSSYEQYF
cdr3_nt: TGTGCCAGCAGTTCCCTAGGGAGGAGCTCCTACGAGCAGTACTTC
d_call: NA
j_call: TRBJ2-7
clone_size: NA
v_call: TRBV27

cdr3_aa: CASSFPGLNSGANVLTF
cdr3_nt: TGTGCCAGCAGTTTTCCGGGACTGAATTCTGGGGCCAACGTCCTGACTTTC
d_call: NA
j_call: TRBJ2-6
clone_size: NA
v_call: TRBV28

cdr3_aa: CSSSNRTGAGTEAFF
cdr3_nt: TGTTCCAGCAGCAACCGGACAGGGGCCGGCACTGAAGCTTTCTTT
d_call: TRBD1
j_call: TRBJ1-1
clone_size: NA
v_call: TRBV7-9

cdr3_aa: CASSLRRLTGMEPYEQYF
cdr3_nt: TGTGCCAGCAGCTTGCGACGCTTAACAGGGATGGAGCCCTACGAGCAGTACTTC
d_call: NA
j_call: TRBJ2-7
clone_size: NA
v_call: TRBV7-2

cdr3_aa: CASSLIGKTSPKETQYF
cdr3_nt: TGTGCCAGCAGCTTAATTGGGAAGACTAGCCCTAAAGAGACCCAGTACTTC
d_call: TRBD2
j_call: TRBJ2-5
clone_size: NA
v_call: TRBV7-9